Each of the 21 T cell receptor beta chains below was sequenced from the same sample in a study of blood T cell repertoires in COVID-19. TCRdb's copy holds only in-frame clones and misses some; the assay was immunoSEQ multiplex PCR. The sample lists roughly 500,000 clones, approximately 83% occurring once. The sequenced sample consisted of peripheral blood. Receptors originate from a human donor in a cohort sampled during active COVID-19.

Written as DNA, the CDR3 is TGTGCCAGCAGCAAAGAACCAGCGGGAGGACCTATAGCCAAAAACATTCAGTACTTC. Amino acid sequence: CASSKEPAGGPIAKNIQYF. The chain has TRBV21-1 and TRBJ2-4; the table's D call, TRBD2, has no DNA check behind it. TRBV21-1 is an annotated pseudogene. The CDR3 is 19 residues long.

This rearrangement joins TRBV2 to TRBJ2-1, with TRBD2 as a possible D gene (6 bases). The germline gives CDR1 SNHLY, CDR2 FYNNEI. V was clipped by 4 bases and J by 8 bases, with 12 bases between them. The CDR3 length is 13 residues. CDR3 nucleotide sequence: TGTGCCAGCAGTGCTATCGGGGGAGATGAGCAGTTCTTC. Its protein product is CASSAIGGDEQFF.

The chain employs TRBV28 and TRBJ1-1; 9 positions match TRBD1. The germline gives CDR1 MDHEN, CDR2 SYDVKM. CDR3 size: 18 residues. V was clipped by 6 bases and J by 1 base; unmatched bases: 15. The CDR3 spells CASRRGQGSWERNTEAFF. The DNA for the CDR3 is TGTGCCAGCAGACGTGGACAGGGGAGTTGGGAGAGGAACACTGAAGCTTTCTTT.

This clone has more than one count but fewer than ten. The chain joins TRBV6-5 to TRBJ2-1, with D perhaps matching TRBD2 (6 bases). CDR1 and CDR2 from the germline V gene are MNHEY and SVGAGI. The V end lost 7 bases, the J end lost 10 bases, and 17 bases lay between the germline ends. The CDR3 contains 13 residues. CDR3 amino acids: CASTLTGGAEQFF. The CDR3 DNA reads as TGTGCCAGCACCTTAACAGGCGGGGCCGAGCAGTTCTTC.

The chain couples TRBV29-1 to TRBJ2-1, with D hard to call. Germline V gene lookup returns CDR1 SQVTM and CDR2 ANQGSEA. The V and J ends lost 4 bases and 2 bases respectively, with 12 bases between them. There are 14 residues in the CDR3. Here the CDR3 reads CSVVLPRTYNEQFF. The CDR3 nucleotides read TGCAGCGTTGTACTTCCGCGAACCTACAATGAGCAGTTCTTC.

This clone showed up just a few times. The V and J genes are TRBV28 and TRBJ1-6, with D possibly matching TRBD1 (5 bases). CDR1 is MDHEN and CDR2 is SYDVKM in the germline V gene. V was cut by 10 bases and J by 0 bases, with 19 bases left in between. This CDR3 has 17 residues. For the CDR3, the DNA is TGTGCCACAAGGGGTGCATCCATGAGCTCCTATAATTCACCCCTCCACTTT. The encoded protein is CATRGASMSSYNSPLHF.

Points on this clone: The same CDR3 also results from other DNA sequences found in this sample. V is TRBV9 and J is TRBJ1-2, with 10 bases identical to TRBD1. V was clipped by 3 bases and J by 6 bases; unmatched bases: 5. The CDR3 runs to 14 residues. Germline values: CDR1 SGDLS, CDR2 YYNGEE. The CDR3 is CASSADRGPDGYTF. The CDR3 bases are TGTGCCAGCAGCGCTGACAGGGGGCCAGATGGCTACACCTTC.

The genes are TRBV23-1 and TRBJ1-1, with TRBD1 matching 8 bases. TRBV23-1 is an ORF, with its function uncertain. V lost 4 bases to trimming and J lost 5 bases; unmatched junction nucleotides: 12. The CDR3 has 16 residues. The CDR3 DNA is TGCGCCAGCAGTCCCTCCCCGACAGGGGTGGGAACTGAAGCTTTCTTT. It encodes CASSPSPTGVGTEAFF.

Of note for this clone: An end of the junction does not agree with germline; a read error may underlie this. The J gene is TRBJ2-1, the V gene TRBV7-7, with 8 bases that match TRBD1. The CDR3 has 13 amino acids. Germline assignment: CDR1 SSHAT and CDR2 FNYEAQ (reference sequence). The CDR3 is CASSVGQGNEQFF. DNA for the CDR3: TGTGCTAGCAGCGTCGGACAGGGTAACGAGCAGTTCTTC.

This chain joins TRBV2 and TRBJ2-2, with 7 bases aligning to TRBD1. Trimming at V came to 9 bases and at J to 2 bases, leaving 6 bases not matched to a gene. This CDR3 has 14 residues. Per germline, CDR1 SNHLY and CDR2 FYNNEI. The CDR3 here is CARRDRDNTGELFF. The CDR3 bases are TGTGCCAGGCGTGACAGGGACAACACCGGGGAGCTGTTTTTT.

CDR3 in DNA: TGTGCCGGGAGGGTCGGGAAAGAGACCCAGTACTTC. Amino acids: CAGRVGKETQYF. The V call is TRBV5-8, the J call TRBJ2-5; TRBD2 matches 7 bases. Germline V gene lookup returns CDR1 SGHTS and CDR2 YDEGEE. J gave up 3 bases and V 10 bases, and 6 bases lay outside the gene matches. The CDR3 covers 12 residues.

The chain carries TRBV5-8 and TRBJ1-1; perhaps TRBD1 as D (6 bases). CDR3 size: 18 residues. Trimming took off 4 bases at V and 1 base at J, with 23 bases between the two ends. Germline-derived CDR1 and CDR2 are SGHTS and YDEGEE. CDR3 coding DNA: TGTGCCAGCAGCCCCTGGGGGGGGCGCCTCATTTCGAACACTGAAGCTTTCTTT. It translates to CASSPWGGRLISNTEAFF.

The rearrangement uses TRBV19 and TRBJ2-1, with 8 bases matching TRBD2. CDR3 length: 14 residues. V shed 7 bases, J shed 7 bases, and the junction held 9 bases outside the gene matches. Germline loops: CDR1 LNHDA, CDR2 SQIVND (reference sequence). The CDR3 region is CASNPGGPVNEQFF. The CDR3 DNA reads as TGTGCCAGTAATCCGGGAGGGCCTGTGAATGAGCAGTTCTTC.

The chain carries TRBV6-4 and TRBJ1-1, with D maybe TRBD1 (5 bases). V lost 3 bases and J lost 5, with 10 bases in between. Per germline, CDR1 MRHNA and CDR2 SNTAGT. This CDR3 has 13 amino acids. The CDR3 sequence is CASSEGARTEAFF. The CDR3 DNA follows: TGTGCCAGCAGTGAAGGGGCGCGGACTGAAGCTTTCTTT.

The V and J genes are TRBV27 and TRBJ1-1; TRBD1 aligns across 12 bases. Trimming at V came to 6 bases and at J to 2 bases, leaving 7 bases not matched to a gene. The CDR3 is 16 residues long. Germline CDR1 MNHEY, CDR2 SMNVEV (reference sequence). CDR3 loop: CASRPGTGGANTEAFF. The CDR3 coding sequence is TGTGCCAGCAGACCTGGGACAGGGGGCGCAAACACTGAAGCTTTCTTT.

This chain's CDR3 is CASSLWTSGTYEQYF. CDR3 DNA sequence: TGTGCCAGTAGTCTTTGGACTAGCGGAACCTACGAGCAGTACTTC. The chain carries TRBV19 and TRBJ2-7, with 10 bases fitting TRBD2. This CDR3 has 15 amino acids. V was clipped by 5 bases and J by 2 bases; unmatched bases: 6. Germline V CDR1 and CDR2: LNHDA, SQIVND (reference sequence).

V gene TRBV19 combines with J gene TRBJ2-3, with D perhaps matching TRBD1 (5 bases). The germline CDR1 and CDR2 sequences are LNHDA and SQIVND (reference sequence). The V end lost 3 bases, the J end lost 3 bases, and 16 bases lay between the germline ends. The CDR3 is 16 residues long. The CDR3 is CASSIRPDISTDTQYF. The CDR3 DNA reads as TGTGCCAGTAGTATTCGTCCGGACATATCAACAGATACGCAGTATTTT.

The chain combines TRBV7-2 with TRBJ1-1, with D perhaps matching TRBD1 (6 bases). Trimming left V 2 bases short and J 1 base short, with 11 bases between. CDR3 length equals 15 residues. CDR1 SGHTA and CDR2 FQGNSA come from the germline V gene. The CDR3 spells CASSLWGGENTEAFF. In DNA, the CDR3 is TGTGCCAGCAGCTTATGGGGGGGCGAGAACACTGAAGCTTTCTTT.

The V and J genes are TRBV5-1 and TRBJ1-3, with 8 nucleotides matching TRBD1. The CDR3 sequence is 17 residues long. In germline, CDR1 is SGHRS, CDR2 YFSETQ. V lost 5 bases to trimming and J lost 0 bases; unmatched junction nucleotides: 10. The chain's CDR3 is CASSVTGAFSSGNTIYF. As DNA, the CDR3 is TGCGCCAGCAGTGTGACAGGGGCTTTCTCCTCTGGAAACACCATATATTTT.

The rearrangement links TRBV7-3 to TRBJ2-1, with 8 bases aligning to TRBD1. From germline, CDR1 is SGHTA and CDR2 FQGTGA. CDR3 length: 17 residues. Trimming at V came to 5 bases and at J to 0 bases, leaving 9 bases not matched to a gene. CDR3 bases: TGTGCCAGCAGCCCCATTGGGGACAGGAGCTCCTACAATGAGCAGTTCTTC. Translating it yields CASSPIGDRSSYNEQFF.

This rearrangement joins TRBV28 to TRBJ2-7, with D tentatively TRBD2 (6 bases). The V end lost 3 bases, the J end lost 5 bases, and 14 bases lay between the germline ends. The CDR3 covers 14 residues. Germline assignment: CDR1 MDHEN and CDR2 SYDVKM. The CDR3 sequence is CASSFLGGVDEQYF. The CDR3 nucleotides read TGTGCCAGCAGTTTTTTAGGAGGGGTGGACGAGCAGTACTTC.